Sequencing of this T cell receptor (beta chain) was carried out in a study of identical twins. General study points: The authors noted that invariant MAIT and iNKT cells could partly confound zero-insertion analyses.

The cDNA had a unique molecular identifier and a template-switch universal primer site. TCRdb analysed the 5' RACE reads with MiXCR anew, one entry per CDR3 protein. The sample lists 200,000 to 300,000 distinct CDR3 sequences, about 7% seen once, with 3.6% in the top ten. Every one of the donors was a healthy Caucasian. CDR3 size: 15 residues. CDR1 and CDR2 from the germline V gene are SGHAT and FQNNGV. Trimming took 0 bases from V and 4 from J, leaving 12 bases between them. As for this clonotype: Antigen unknown.

The sample was also linked to a second study, of yellow fever vaccine responses in identical twins. That source notes: Twins' T cell vaccine responses reportedly looked partly convergent, partly personalized.

The chain links TRBV11-2 to TRBJ2-5; D is uncertain. The sequencing input was memory (CD45RO+) T cells sorted from blood. The receptor's source is a woman aged 18-29 years in good health. The CDR3 spells CASSLDQIVGETQYF. In DNA form, the CDR3 reads TGTGCCAGCAGCTTAGATCAGATTGTAGGAGAGACCCAGTACTTC. Using reference TRBV11-2 and TRBJ2-5 for the parts outside the CDR3, the full variable domain is EAGVAQSPRYKIIEKRQSVAFWCNPISGHATLYWYQQILGQGPKLLIQFQNNGVVDDSQLPKDRFSAERLKGVDSTLKIQPAKLEDSAVYLCASSLDQIVGETQYFGPGTRLLVL.